This T cell receptor beta chain was obtained from a study of blood T cell repertoires in COVID-19. Participant age was about 18 to 89 years, and participants resided in fewer than 25 US areas. The study counted Cohort 3 donors as recovered given two negative PCRs, clearance, or symptom resolution. This table comes from immunoSEQ multiplex PCR, and its TCRdb copy is limited to in-frame clones, with some not included. In the table there are roughly 200,000 clones, 75% to 90% of which are singletons. The CDR3 has 16 amino acids. Germline lookup yields CDR1 SSHAT and CDR2 FNYEAQ (reference sequence). About this clone itself: Sequence at one end of the junction differs from germline and may be a read error.

Sequencing was performed on PBMCs or T cells enriched from blood (not recorded which). The chain has TRBV7-7 and TRBJ2-1, with D tentatively TRBD2 (6 bases). This receptor was obtained from a middle-aged man who had recovered from COVID-19. Here the CDR3 reads CASSLAGTGGYNEQFF. The CDR3 bases are TGTGCTAGCAGCTTAGCAGGGACTGGAGGCTACAATGAGCAGTTCTTC.